What follows describes a single TCR beta chain. This clonotype has ten or more counts. Its antigen remains unidentified. No base quality information exists; no much larger clone differs at one position. The method behind the library was PCR. Sequencing instrument: Illumina HiSeq 2500. TCR library preparation used molecular barcoding, with unique molecular identifiers applied to normalize quantification of the TCRbeta repertoire. TCRdb cleaned the public reads at Q25 with fastp, built clones with MiXCR and kept in-frame beta chains. Under each unique CDR3 protein, matching rows form one entry showing the most common genes and DNA. The sample table records hundreds of thousands of distinct CDR3 sequences; 15% to 20% of these occur just once. In total, the top ten clones hold around 38% of the sample. The data are from a study of T-cell reconstitution after alpha-beta-depleted transplantation in children (dated by TCRdb to about 2016). For the wider study: Using TCR repertoire profiling, the study followed T-cell immune reconstitution in a quantitative way in children after TCRalphabeta/CD19-depleted allogeneic hematopoietic cell transplantation. The investigation overall reported the following: In some patients, high TCRbeta diversity at day 60 was attributed to recipient T cells and intrathymic progenitors that had survived conditioning. Over subsequent months, a decline in hyperexpanded clone frequencies was noted, and after one year, T-cell counts and TCRbeta diversity were mostly ascribed to newly produced T cells. About two months after transplant, the apparently early recovery of alphabetaT-cell counts reportedly depended on just several hundred clones that had expanded rapidly and came from non-depleted graft cells.

The label giving this sample's treatment or condition can be read as: allogeneic hematopoietic cell transplantation with graft depleted of TCRalphabeta T cells and CD19 B cells. The transplant recipients were children given TCRalphabeta/CD19-depleted allogeneic hematopoietic cell grafts. This clonotype was sampled from a male patient aged 2 to 10 who had a stem cell transplant for acute lymphoblastic leukemia, so the T cells may come from the graft donor. Sample: PBMCs, mostly from graft donor cells, taken 360 days after TCRalphabeta/CD19-depleted stem cell transplant.

The CDR3 amino acid sequence is: CSASRRLDPTEQYF. The DNA reads as follows: TGCAGTGCGTCGCGCCGACTAGATCCTACCGAGCAGTACTTC. This chain joins TRBV20-1 to TRBJ2-7; TRBD2 is a weak D gene call, 6 bases matching. The germline V gene (reference sequence) supplies CDR1 DFQATT and CDR2 SNEGSKA. Trimming removed 6 bases from V and 6 bases from J, leaving 21 bases between the germline ends. Measured from the cysteine to the phenylalanine, the CDR3 is 14 residues long. CDR3 DNA only is kept here, 42 bases in frame from base 1.